What follows are 9 T cell receptor beta chains derived from one specimen sequenced in a study of T cell repertoires and Cas9 in healthy adults. Data came from immunoSEQ multiplex PCR; TCRdb stores just in-frame clones and leaves some out. The repertoire includes about 14,000 clones, approximately 89% of them detected once, and about 1.6% sits in the top ten. The sequencing sample was made of Tregs (CD4+, CD25+, CD127-, CD137-, CD154-) from PBMCs; culture status not recorded. The receptor set was obtained from a human donor in good health.

J is TRBJ2-7 and V is TRBV7-2; no reliable D call. Germline lookup yields CDR1 SGHTA and CDR2 FQGNSA. The CDR3 spans 13 residues. The V end was cut by 4 bases, the J end by 0 bases, with 7 bases between. This CDR3 reads CASSYPSSYEQYF. In nucleotides, the CDR3 is TGTGCCAGCAGCTACCCCAGCTCCTACGAGCAGTACTTC.

The V and J genes are TRBV9 and TRBJ2-1; 14 bases are a match to TRBD2. The CDR3 covers 20 residues. The germline CDR1 and CDR2 sequences are SGDLS and YYNGEE. The V and J ends lost 5 bases and 0 bases, in that order; junction bases with no gene match: 13. The CDR3 coding sequence is TGTGCCAGCAGTCCCGGGACTAGCGGGGGTTCCCGTAGCTCCTACAATGAGCAGTTCTTC. Encoded protein: CASSPGTSGGSRSSYNEQFF. Looking up the rest from reference TRBV9 and TRBJ2-1 gives the full variable domain: DSGVTQTPKHLITATGQRVTLRCSPRSGDLSVYWYQQSLDQGLQFLIQYYNGEERAKGNILERFSAQQFPDLHSELNLSSLELGDSALYFCASSPGTSGGSRSSYNEQFFGPGTRLTVL.

The gene calls are TRBV5-1 and TRBJ1-2; 7 bases align to TRBD1. The CDR3 has 15 residues. Trimming at V came to 4 bases and at J to 5 bases, leaving 11 bases not matched to a gene. Germline V gene sequence: CDR1 SGHRS, CDR2 YFSETQ. The CDR3 DNA is TGCGCCAGCAGCCCCGGACAGGCTCGTCGATATGGCTACACCTTC. Residues: CASSPGQARRYGYTF.

The V call is TRBV7-2, the J call TRBJ2-1; D gene uncertain. The CDR3 is 9 amino acids. V was cut by 5 bases and J by 13 bases, with 6 bases left in between. The germline gives CDR1 SGHTA, CDR2 FQGNSA. CDR3 bases: TGTGCCAGCAGCCCTAATCAGTTCTTC. Residues: CASSPNQFF. Together with reference TRBV7-2 and TRBJ2-1, the CDR3 gives the full variable domain: GAGVSQSPSNKVTEKGKDVELRCDPISGHTALYWYRQSLGQGLEFLIYFQGNSAPDKSGLPSDRFSAERTGGSVSTLTIQRTQQEDSAVYLCASSPNQFFGPGTRLTVL.

V and J are TRBV5-4 and TRBJ2-4; 7 bases agree with TRBD1. Germline loops: CDR1 SGHNT, CDR2 YYREEE (reference sequence). The CDR3 is 16 amino acids. V lost 0 bases to trimming and J lost 3 bases; unmatched junction nucleotides: 6. CDR3 DNA: TGTGCCAGCAGCTTGGCTCAGCAGGGGGACAAAAACATTCAGTACTTC. Its protein is CASSLAQQGDKNIQYF.

The V and J genes are TRBV6-5 and TRBJ2-5; maybe TRBD2 (7 bases). The CDR3 has 12 residues. Germline V gene lookup returns CDR1 MNHEY and CDR2 SVGAGI. V was trimmed by 6 bases and J by 8 bases, leaving 13 bases between them. The CDR3 DNA follows: TGTGCCAGCAGAGAGGGGGGGAGAACCCAGTACTTC. Encoded protein: CASREGGRTQYF.

The chain is built from TRBV11-2 and TRBJ2-1, with D perhaps matching TRBD2 (6 bases). V was trimmed by 5 bases and J by 2 bases, leaving 13 bases between them. Germline V gene lookup returns CDR1 SGHAT and CDR2 FQNNGV. The CDR3 has 15 residues. As DNA, the CDR3 is TGTGCCAGCAGCCCCGGAGTAGCGGCCTACAATGAGCAGTTCTTC. Its translation: CASSPGVAAYNEQFF.

This clone was counted once. The chain employs TRBV20-1 and TRBJ1-2, with D possibly matching TRBD1 (5 bases). The CDR3 has 10 residues. Germline CDR1 DFQATT, CDR2 SNEGSKA (reference sequence). The germline V and J ends were trimmed by 6 bases and 7 bases, with 9 bases remaining between them. CDR3 in DNA: TGCAGTGCCGGGGGGGGTGGCTACACCTTC. This sequence encodes CSAGGGGYTF.

DNA of the CDR3: TGTGCCACCAGCAGAGAAGTGGGGGGTGGCTATGGCTACACCTTC. This codes for CATSREVGGGYGYTF. The chain couples TRBV15 to TRBJ1-2; perhaps TRBD1 as D (5 bases). Germline-derived CDR1 and CDR2 are LNHNV and YYDKDF (reference sequence). The V end was cut by 0 bases, the J end by 4 bases, with 12 bases between. This CDR3 is built from 15 residues.